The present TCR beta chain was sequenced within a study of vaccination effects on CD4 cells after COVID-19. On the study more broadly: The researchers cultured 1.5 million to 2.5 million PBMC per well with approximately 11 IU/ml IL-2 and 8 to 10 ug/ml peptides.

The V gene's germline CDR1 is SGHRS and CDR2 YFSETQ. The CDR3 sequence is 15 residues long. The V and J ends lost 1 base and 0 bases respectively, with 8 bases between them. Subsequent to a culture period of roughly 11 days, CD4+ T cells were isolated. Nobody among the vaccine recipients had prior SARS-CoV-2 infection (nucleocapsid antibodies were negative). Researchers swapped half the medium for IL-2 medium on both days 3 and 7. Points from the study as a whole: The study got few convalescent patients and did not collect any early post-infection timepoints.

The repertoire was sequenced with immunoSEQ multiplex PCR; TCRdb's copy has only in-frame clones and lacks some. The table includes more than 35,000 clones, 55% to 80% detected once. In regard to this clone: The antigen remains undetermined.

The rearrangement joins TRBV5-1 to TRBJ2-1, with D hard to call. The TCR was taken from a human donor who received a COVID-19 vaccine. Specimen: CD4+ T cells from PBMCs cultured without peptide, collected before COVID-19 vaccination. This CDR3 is CASSLLVNSYNEQFF. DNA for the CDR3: TGCGCCAGCAGCTTGCTGGTAAACTCCTACAATGAGCAGTTCTTC.